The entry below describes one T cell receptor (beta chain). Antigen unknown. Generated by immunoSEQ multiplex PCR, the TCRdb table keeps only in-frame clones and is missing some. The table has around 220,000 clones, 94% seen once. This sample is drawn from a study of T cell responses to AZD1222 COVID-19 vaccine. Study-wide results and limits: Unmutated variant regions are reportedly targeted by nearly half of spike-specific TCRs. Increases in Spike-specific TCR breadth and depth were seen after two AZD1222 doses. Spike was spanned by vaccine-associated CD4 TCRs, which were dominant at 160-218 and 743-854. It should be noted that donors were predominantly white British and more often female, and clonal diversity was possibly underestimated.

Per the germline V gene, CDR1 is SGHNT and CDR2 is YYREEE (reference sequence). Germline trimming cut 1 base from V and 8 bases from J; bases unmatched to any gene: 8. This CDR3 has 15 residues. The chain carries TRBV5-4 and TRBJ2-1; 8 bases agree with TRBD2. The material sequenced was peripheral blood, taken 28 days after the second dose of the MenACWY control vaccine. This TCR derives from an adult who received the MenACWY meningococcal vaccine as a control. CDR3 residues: CASSLPGGKLDEQFF. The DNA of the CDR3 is TGTGCCAGCAGCTTGCCGGGGGGGAAGTTAGATGAGCAGTTCTTC.